A selection of T cell receptor beta chains follows, all from one sample in a study of Ad26.COV2.S vaccination and SARS-CoV-2 variants. TCRdb's copy holds only in-frame clones and misses some; the assay was immunoSEQ multiplex PCR. The sample records some 320,000 clones, around 84% being singletons. The material sequenced was peripheral blood, taken in a trial of Ad26.COV2.S vaccine versus placebo. The receptors here all came from a person between 18 and 65 years old who received the Ad26.COV2.S COVID-19 vaccine or a placebo. CDR3s include the opening cysteine and the closing phenylalanine or tryptophan. D genes are given only for firm matches.

TRBV9,TRBJ1-1,NA,CASSVDGGGMNTEAFF
TRBV5-1,TRBJ1-3,NA,CASSLGGLGNTIYF
TRBV2,TRBJ1-5,NA,CASSRENNQPQHF
TRBV7-2,TRBJ1-1,TRBD1,CASSHPTGGTEAFF
TRBV19,TRBJ2-2,NA,CASRTWGTGELFF
TRBV9,TRBJ2-3,TRBD2,CASSVGGGVNTQYF
TRBV11-2,TRBJ2-3,TRBD1,CASSRGTGPTSTDTQYF
TRBV15,TRBJ1-1,NA,CATSRPGRGEAFF
TRBV18,TRBJ1-1,NA,CASSPTQGLDTEAFF
TRBV4-3,TRBJ1-6,NA,CASSQETPRGRRNSPLHF
TRBV27,TRBJ1-2,NA,CASSSDRHRNYGYTF
TRBV6-5,TRBJ1-3,NA,CASSTQGSNTIYF
TRBV29-1,TRBJ1-1,NA,CSVAHRSDTEAFF
TRBV5-1,TRBJ2-5,NA,CASRRVQETQYF
TRBV6-5,TRBJ2-5,NA,CASSYGGSTQETQYF
TRBV6-6,TRBJ2-7,TRBD1,CASKKDRASYEQYF
TRBV3-1/TRBV3-2,TRBJ2-5,TRBD1,CASSQWDGPQGAQYF
TRBV5-6,TRBJ2-7,NA,CASSLVTTWGSQYF
TRBV5-1,TRBJ1-2,TRBD1,CASSPGTGRPFYGYTF
TRBV18,TRBJ1-1,NA,CASSPILRTEAFF
TRBV18,TRBJ2-3,NA,CASSPPNNSTDTQYF
TRBV6-2/TRBV6-3,TRBJ2-7,TRBD2,CASSYDTSGGSQQYF
TRBV7-2,TRBJ2-1,NA,CASSPGGETYNEQFF
TRBV6-2/TRBV6-3,TRBJ2-1,NA,CASSPGGGGWDEQFF
TRBV18,TRBJ2-7,NA,CASSAYRDTSYEQYF
TRBV28,TRBJ1-1,NA,CASRLSQGNTEAFF
TRBV6-2/TRBV6-3,TRBJ1-1,NA,CASRYTRDTFTEAFF
TRBV5-1,TRBJ1-3,NA,CASSSDGGLSGNTIYF
TRBV6-5,TRBJ1-1,TRBD1,CASSRKGQKNTEAFF
TRBV6-1,TRBJ2-2,NA,CASSDYTGTPNTGELFF
TRBV6-1,TRBJ2-7,NA,CASSISVGPYEQYF
TRBV3-1/TRBV3-2,TRBJ2-2,NA,CASSRREKNTGELFF
TRBV5-6,TRBJ1-1,TRBD1,CASSWTGNAEAFF
TRBV7-2,TRBJ2-2,NA,CASSTRDGGELFF
TRBV5-1,TRBJ2-6,NA,CASSPAKSSGANVLTF
TRBV14,TRBJ1-1,NA,CASSLGQNTEAFF
TRBV30,TRBJ2-5,TRBD2,CAWSRAGLPGETQYF
TRBV5-1,TRBJ1-1,NA,CASSTASENTEAFF
TRBV2,TRBJ1-1,NA,CASSTGNLNTEAFF
TRBV6-2/TRBV6-3,TRBJ1-2,TRBD1,CASSSPDRGHNGYTF
TRBV5-1,TRBJ1-3,NA,CASSLQPTGNTIYF
TRBV27,TRBJ2-2,TRBD2,CASSLLHSGSSTGELFF
TRBV3-1/TRBV3-2,TRBJ2-5,NA,CASSQDWSGRAQYF
TRBV27,TRBJ1-1,NA,CASSHRRGLYTEAFF
TRBV3-1/TRBV3-2,TRBJ1-2,NA,CASSQSPDGYTF